This T cell receptor beta chain was sequenced for a study of blood T cell repertoires in COVID-19. The method was immunoSEQ multiplex PCR; TCRdb's version includes in-frame clones alone and lacks a portion of them. The sample shows around 330,000 clones, about 91% of them seen only once. Those who participated ranged in age from about 18 to 89 years and resided in about two dozen US areas. Donors in Cohort 3 who had recovered were those with two negative PCRs, healthcare professional clearance, or resolution of their symptoms. A few counts support this clone. V was pared by 9 bases and J by 3 bases, with 18 bases between. The length of the CDR3 is 14 residues. The germline CDR1 and CDR2 sequences are MNHEY and SMNVEV (reference sequence).

Sequencing used PBMCs or T cells enriched from blood (not recorded which). The sequence was obtained from a woman younger than 30 who had recovered from COVID-19. V usage is TRBV27 and J usage is TRBJ2-7, with TRBD1 as a possible D gene (6 bases). Here the CDR3 reads CARRTGFERYEQYF. Written as DNA, the CDR3 is TGTGCCAGACGAACAGGGTTTGAACGCTACGAGCAGTACTTC.